The 21 T cell receptor beta chains listed next were all sequenced from one sample in a study of shared clonotypes between healthy human individuals. Clones were sequenced by immunoSEQ multiplex PCR, and TCRdb holds only the in-frame ones, with some missing. The repertoire includes some 1 million clones, about 75% of them detected once, and roughly 1.4% sits in the top ten. Specimen: memory CD4+ T cells sorted from blood. Subset defined: CD45RA-negative fraction. These receptors all come from a man younger than 35 in good health.

The gene calls are TRBV9 and TRBJ2-5; 7 nucleotides match TRBD2. Germline CDR1 and CDR2: SGDLS and YYNGEE. The CDR3 is made up of 14 amino acids. The V gene end was trimmed by 2 bases and the J gene end by 7 bases; junction bases not matched to a gene: 8. CDR3 region: CASSVQDGEGTQYF. The CDR3 nucleotides are TGTGCCAGCAGCGTCCAGGACGGGGAGGGGACCCAGTACTTC.

The V and J genes are TRBV9 and TRBJ2-7; 14 nucleotides align to TRBD2. CDR1 SGDLS and CDR2 YYNGEE come from the germline V gene. This CDR3 spans 17 amino acids. Germline trimming cut 0 bases from V and 6 bases from J; bases unmatched to any gene: 8. For the CDR3, the DNA is TGTGCCAGCAGCGTAGTGGGGACTAGCGGGAGTGTTGCCGAGCAGTACTTC. As protein: CASSVVGTSGSVAEQYF.

This chain uses TRBV5-5 with TRBJ2-7; a possible D gene is TRBD1 (5 bases). Trimming left V 0 bases short and J 0 bases short, with 10 bases between. The CDR3 has 15 amino acids. The V gene's germline CDR1 is SGHKS and CDR2 YYEKEE (reference sequence). The CDR3 nucleotides read TGTGCCAGCAGCTTGGGGCAGGGTGCCTCCTACGAGCAGTACTTC. Amino acids: CASSLGQGASYEQYF.

This chain links TRBV11-3 with TRBJ2-1; D is ambiguous. V lost 1 base, J lost 4 bases, and 8 bases lay in between. This CDR3 spans 14 amino acids. CDR1 and CDR2 from the germline V gene are SGHNT and YENEEA. CDR3 sequence (DNA): TGTGCCAGCAGCTTAGGATCTCAGTACAATGAGCAGTTCTTC. It yields the protein CASSLGSQYNEQFF.

Ten or more counts support this clone. The J gene is TRBJ2-7, the V gene TRBV6-5; 7 bases fit TRBD2. V gave up 6 bases and J gave up 3 bases; unmatched junction bases: 8. CDR1 is MNHEY and CDR2 is SVGAGI in the germline V gene. The CDR3 is made up of 14 amino acids. The CDR3 sequence: CASRAGLDLYEQYF. The CDR3 DNA follows: TGTGCCAGCAGGGCCGGACTAGACCTCTACGAGCAGTACTTC.

Points on this clone: Other nucleotide sequences in the sample specify the same CDR3. The V and J genes are TRBV30 and TRBJ1-3; perhaps TRBD1 as D (6 bases). This CDR3 is built from 16 residues. The V end lost 0 bases, the J end lost 0 bases, and 12 bases lay between the germline ends. The V gene's germline CDR1 is GTSNPN and CDR2 SVGIG (reference sequence). CDR3 DNA: TGTGCCTGGAGTGTTAAAGGGGGAAGCTCTGGAAACACCATATATTTT. It yields the protein CAWSVKGGSSGNTIYF.

This sequence joins TRBV6-1 and TRBJ2-3, with D possibly being TRBD2 (6 bases). The CDR3 runs to 15 residues. Trimming removed 4 bases at V and 5 bases at J, with 16 bases between. The germline CDR1 and CDR2 sequences are MNHNS and SASEGT. The CDR3 is CASSGVTRGGDTQYF. The CDR3 coding sequence is TGTGCCAGCAGTGGTGTGACTAGGGGAGGAGATACGCAGTATTTT.

The chain couples TRBV6-1 to TRBJ2-1, with D possibly being TRBD2 (7 bases). Trimming shortened V by 5 bases and J by 6 bases, and 11 bases separated the two germline ends. Per germline, CDR1 MNHNS and CDR2 SASEGT. The CDR3 contains 13 residues. The CDR3 sequence is CASSSGEGNEQFF. The CDR3, as DNA: TGTGCCAGCAGTTCAGGGGAGGGCAATGAGCAGTTCTTC.

CDR3 residues: CASSERYRANTGELFF. Written as DNA, the CDR3 is TGTGCCAGCTCCGAAAGGTACAGGGCGAACACCGGGGAGCTGTTTTTT. The chain employs TRBV7-9 and TRBJ2-2; TRBD1 is a possible D gene (6 bases). V lost 8 bases, J lost 0 bases, and 16 bases lay in between. The CDR3 totals 16 residues. Per the germline V gene, CDR1 is SEHNR and CDR2 is FQNEAQ (reference sequence).

The chain employs TRBV28 and TRBJ2-5; unclear D gene. V dropped 4 bases and J dropped 3 bases, with 6 bases sitting between them. This CDR3 is built from 12 residues. The germline V gene has CDR1 MDHEN and CDR2 SYDVKM. CDR3 sequence (DNA): TGTGCCAGCAGTTCCCCAAAAGAGACCCAGTACTTC. Its translation: CASSSPKETQYF.

The genes are TRBV5-1 and TRBJ2-4; 8 nucleotides align to TRBD1. The CDR3 has 16 residues. Germline V gene lookup returns CDR1 SGHRS and CDR2 YFSETQ. Trimming at V came to 4 bases and at J to 1 base, leaving 7 bases not matched to a gene. The CDR3 DNA reads as TGCGCCAGCAGCCCAACAGGGGGGTCGGCCAAAAACATTCAGTACTTC. This codes for CASSPTGGSAKNIQYF. The full variable domain, completed using reference TRBV5-1 and TRBJ2-4, is KAGVTQTPRYLIKTRGQQVTLSCSPISGHRSVSWYQQTPGQGLQFLFEYFSETQRNKGNFPGRFSGRQFSNSRSEMNVSTLELGDSALYLCASSPTGGSAKNIQYFGAGTRLSVL.

The genes are TRBV25-1 and TRBJ1-5, with TRBD1 matching 7 bases. The CDR3 consists of 18 residues. Germline CDR1 is MGHDK and CDR2 is SYGVNS. Germline trimming cut 2 bases from V and 6 bases from J; bases unmatched to any gene: 16. In nucleotides, the CDR3 is TGTGCCAGCAGTGAAATCCCCACACAGGGGCCGCGATGTCAGCCCCAGCATTTT. Residues: CASSEIPTQGPRCQPQHF. The whole variable domain, filled in from reference TRBV25-1 and TRBJ1-5, reads EADIYQTPRYLVIGTGKKITLECSQTMGHDKMYWYQQDPGMELHLIHYSYGVNSTEKGDLSSESTVSRIRTEHFPLTLESARPSHTSQYLCASSEIPTQGPRCQPQHFGDGTRLSIL.

CDR3 bases: TGTGCCATCAGTGACCCAGCCCACAAAACAGATACGCAGTATTTT. It yields the protein CAISDPAHKTDTQYF. The chain carries TRBV10-3 and TRBJ2-3; D unresolved. Trimming took 3 bases from V and 3 from J, leaving 13 bases between them. The germline V gene encodes CDR1 ENHRY and CDR2 SYGVKD. CDR3 size: 15 residues.

The chain links TRBV4-1 to TRBJ2-1; the match to TRBD2 covers 11 bases. This CDR3 contains 15 residues. CDR1 and CDR2 from the germline V gene are MGHRA and YSYEKL. Trimming at V came to 8 bases and at J to 7 bases, leaving 10 bases not matched to a gene. CDR3 protein: CASRLAGGQPNEQFF. The CDR3, as DNA: TGCGCCAGCCGTCTAGCGGGAGGTCAACCTAATGAGCAGTTCTTC.

V usage is TRBV18 and J usage is TRBJ1-2; 8 bases align to TRBD1. Germline CDR1 reads KGHSH; CDR2 reads LQKENI. The CDR3 loop spans 14 amino acids. Trimming took 3 bases from V and 4 from J; bases not matched to a gene: 4. In nucleotides, the CDR3 is TGTGCCAGCTCACCGGGACAGGAATTCTATGGCTACACCTTC. Amino acid sequence: CASSPGQEFYGYTF.

A note on this clone: Other DNA variants within this sample encode the same CDR3. V usage is TRBV5-6 and J usage is TRBJ2-5; D gene unclear. The V and J ends lost 0 bases and 4 bases respectively, with 7 bases between them. Germline V gives CDR1 SGHDT, CDR2 YYEEEE. This CDR3 region has 13 residues. CDR3 sequence: CASSLGRRETQYF. The DNA of the CDR3 is TGTGCCAGCAGCTTGGGACGGAGAGAGACCCAGTACTTC. The full variable domain, completed using reference TRBV5-6 and TRBJ2-5, is DAGVTQSPTHLIKTRGQQVTLRCSPKSGHDTVSWYQQALGQGPQFIFQYYEEEERQRGNFPDRFSGHQFPNYSSELNVNALLLGDSALYLCASSLGRRETQYFGPGTRLLVL.

The rearrangement uses TRBV18 and TRBJ2-5, with D possibly being TRBD2 (5 bases). This CDR3 has 15 amino acids. From germline, CDR1 is KGHSH and CDR2 LQKENI. The ends were cut back, 1 base at V and 5 bases at J, with 14 bases in the middle. In DNA form, the CDR3 reads TGTGCCAGCTCACCACTGACGAACTCGGGGGAGACCCAGTACTTC. Translating it yields CASSPLTNSGETQYF.

The rearrangement links TRBV18 to TRBJ2-7; unclear D gene. V was pared by 1 base and J by 5 bases, with 9 bases between. This CDR3 comprises 13 residues. Germline CDR1 is KGHSH and CDR2 is LQKENI. DNA for the CDR3: TGTGCCAGCTCACCACAGTCATCCAACGAGCAGTACTTC. Protein: CASSPQSSNEQYF.

The chain employs TRBV30 and TRBJ1-1; unclear D gene. The V end was cut by 4 bases, the J end by 10 bases, with 16 bases between. The CDR3 length is 12 residues. Germline-derived CDR1 and CDR2 are GTSNPN and SVGIG (reference sequence). The CDR3 sequence: CAWTLLQGGAFF. The CDR3 DNA sequence: TGTGCCTGGACCCTACTCCAAGGTGGAGCTTTCTTT.

This clone came up a few times. The chain links TRBV27 to TRBJ2-2; TRBD1 agrees at 8 bases. Unmatched junction bases numbered 4, after V lost 7 bases and J lost 0 bases. The CDR3 extends over 15 amino acids. The germline gives CDR1 MNHEY, CDR2 SMNVEV (reference sequence). CDR3 amino acids: CASTKGQANTGELFF. CDR3 bases: TGTGCCAGCACTAAGGGACAGGCGAACACCGGGGAGCTGTTTTTT.

V is TRBV10-2 and J is TRBJ2-7; 8 bases map to TRBD2. Trimming at V came to 6 bases and at J to 7 bases, leaving 14 bases not matched to a gene. Germline V gene data show CDR1 as WSHSY and CDR2 as SAAADI. This CDR3 comprises 15 residues. The CDR3 sequence is CASRKLAVGIGEQYF. DNA for the CDR3: TGCGCCAGCAGGAAACTAGCGGTGGGGATCGGGGAGCAGTACTTC.